This T cell receptor (beta chain) was recovered during a study of Graves' ophthalmopathy and Graves' hyperthyroidism. The sequenced template was RNA, covering the TCR beta CDR3 region. The first-round RT-PCR employed HTBI primers together with the Qiagen OneStep RT-PCR kit. A multiplex PCR was then performed as the second round. TCRdb recomputed calls from the multiplex PCR reads with MiXCR, one row per CDR3 protein. In the table there are about 380,000 distinct CDR3 sequences, less than 20% of which are singletons. This clonotype was observed many times. The CDR3 contains 16 residues. V gave up 4 bases and J gave up 3 bases; unmatched junction bases: 9. The germline V gene encodes CDR1 SGHAT and CDR2 FQNNGV. Newly diagnosed, the hyperthyroidism patients had under 2 months' duration and were aged 18 to 65.

Material for sequencing was peripheral blood. The rearrangement uses TRBV11-2 and TRBJ2-7; 10 positions match TRBD2. This TCR was recovered from a woman younger than 35 with stable Graves' hyperthyroidism. Written as DNA, the CDR3 is TGTGCCAGCAGCTCACAGAGCGGGGGGGCCGGCTACGAGCAGTACTTC. This sequence encodes CASSSQSGGAGYEQYF.